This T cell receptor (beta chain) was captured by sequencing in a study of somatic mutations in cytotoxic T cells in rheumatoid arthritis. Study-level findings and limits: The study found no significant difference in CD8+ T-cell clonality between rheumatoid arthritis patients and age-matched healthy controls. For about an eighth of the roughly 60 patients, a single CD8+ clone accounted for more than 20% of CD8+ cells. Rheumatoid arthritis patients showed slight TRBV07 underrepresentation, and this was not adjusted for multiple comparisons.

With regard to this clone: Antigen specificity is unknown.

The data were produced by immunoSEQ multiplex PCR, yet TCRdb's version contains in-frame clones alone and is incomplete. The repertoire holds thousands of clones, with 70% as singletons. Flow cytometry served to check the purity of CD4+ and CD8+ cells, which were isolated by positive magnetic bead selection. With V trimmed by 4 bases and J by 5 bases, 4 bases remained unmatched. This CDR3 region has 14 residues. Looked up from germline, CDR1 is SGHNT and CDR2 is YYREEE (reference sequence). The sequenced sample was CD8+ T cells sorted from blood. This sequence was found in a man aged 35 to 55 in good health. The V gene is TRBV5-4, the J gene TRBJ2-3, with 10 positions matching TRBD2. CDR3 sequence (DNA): TGTGCCAGCAGCCCTGGACTAGCGGTAGATACGCAGTATTTT. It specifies CASSPGLAVDTQYF. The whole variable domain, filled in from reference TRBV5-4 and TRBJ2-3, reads ETGVTQSPTHLIKTRGQQVTLRCSSQSGHNTVSWYQQALGQGPQFIFQYYREEENGRGNFPPRFSGLQFPNYSSELNVNALELDDSALYLCASSPGLAVDTQYFGPGTRLTVL.